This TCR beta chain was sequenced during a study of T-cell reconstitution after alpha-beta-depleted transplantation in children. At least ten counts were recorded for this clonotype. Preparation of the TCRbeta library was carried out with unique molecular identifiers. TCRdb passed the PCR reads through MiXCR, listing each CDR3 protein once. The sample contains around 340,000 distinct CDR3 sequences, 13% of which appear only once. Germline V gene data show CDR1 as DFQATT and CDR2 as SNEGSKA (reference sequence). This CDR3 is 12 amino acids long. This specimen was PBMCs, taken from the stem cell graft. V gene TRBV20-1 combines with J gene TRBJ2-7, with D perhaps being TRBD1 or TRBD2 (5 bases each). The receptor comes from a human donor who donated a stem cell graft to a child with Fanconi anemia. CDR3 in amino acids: CSASGRTYEQYF. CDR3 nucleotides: TGCAGCGCGTCAGGGAGAACCTACGAGCAGTACTTC.